These T cell receptor beta chains were read from a single sample in a study of T cell clones after liver transplantation. The method was immunoSEQ multiplex PCR; TCRdb's version includes in-frame clones alone and lacks a portion of them. The data show 65,000 to 95,000 clones, roughly 80% seen once. Here the sequenced sample was CD4+ T cells from blood, taken before liver transplant. These receptors were collected from a human donor who received a liver transplant. Both conserved end residues are part of each CDR3. A D gene is named only where the DNA matches it firmly. Not all rows give a size; the values are once, few, many and, for expanded clones, a class.

TRBD1	-	TRBV11-2	TRBJ2-5	CASSRTGVGETQYF	TGTGCCAGCAGCAGGACAGGGGTAGGAGAGACCCAGTACTTC
TRBD2	-	TRBV5-1	TRBJ2-1	CASSLEIGRDYNEQFF	TGCGCCAGCAGCTTGGAAATCGGGAGGGATTACAATGAGCAGTTCTTC
-	-	TRBV5-6	TRBJ1-2	CASSFHYGYTF	TGTGCCAGCAGCTTCCACTATGGCTACACCTTC
-	-	TRBV27	TRBJ2-5	CASSLGQRETQYF	TGTGCCAGCAGTTTAGGGCAGAGAGAGACCCAGTACTTC
-	-	TRBV7-2	TRBJ1-4	CASSSRQWGSEKLFF	TGTGCCAGCAGCTCCCGACAGTGGGGCAGTGAAAAACTGTTTTTT
TRBD1	-	TRBV5-1	TRBJ2-5	CASSQGQGGETQYF	TGCGCCAGCAGCCAGGGACAGGGAGGGGAGACCCAGTACTTC
-	-	TRBV2	TRBJ1-3	CASRITGLSGNTIYF	TGTGCCAGCAGAATAACAGGGCTCTCTGGAAACACCATATATTTT
TRBD1	-	TRBV18	TRBJ1-1	CASSTRQGAEGTEAFF	TGTGCCAGCTCAACCCGACAGGGGGCGGAAGGCACTGAAGCTTTCTTT
TRBD2	-	TRBV7-9	TRBJ2-1	CASSASGTSVYYEQFF	TGTGCCAGCAGCGCCTCCGGGACTAGCGTTTATTATGAGCAGTTCTTC
TRBD2	-	TRBV19	TRBJ2-1	CASSIGLAGFYNEQFF	TGTGCCAGTAGTATAGGGCTAGCGGGGTTCTACAATGAGCAGTTCTTC
-	-	TRBV9	TRBJ2-3	CASSVGERDTQYF	TGTGCCAGCAGCGTAGGAGAGAGAGATACGCAGTATTTT
TRBD1	-	TRBV5-1	TRBJ2-1	CASSMGTAMYNEQFF	TGCGCCAGCAGCATGGGGACAGCTATGTACAATGAGCAGTTCTTC
TRBD2	-	TRBV6-5	TRBJ2-5	CASSPSGSWETQYF	TGTGCCAGCAGTCCCAGCGGGAGCTGGGAGACCCAGTACTTC
-	-	TRBV13	TRBJ2-4	CASSLSRALAKNIQYF	TGTGCCAGCAGCTTATCGCGGGCCCTAGCCAAAAACATTCAGTACTTC
TRBD1	-	TRBV2	TRBJ2-1	CASSEPYDRAPTDEQFF	TGTGCCAGCAGTGAACCCTACGACAGGGCACCTACCGATGAGCAGTTCTTC
TRBD1	-	TRBV28	TRBJ1-2	CASSSPGQDRPHTF	TGTGCCAGCAGTTCCCCGGGACAGGACAGACCCCACACCTTC
TRBD1	-	TRBV13	TRBJ2-5	CASRSTGTAKETQYF	TGTGCCAGCAGGTCCACGGGGACAGCAAAAGAGACCCAGTACTTC
TRBD2	-	TRBV9	TRBJ2-7	CASSVGLAGPYEQYF	TGTGCCAGCAGCGTAGGGCTAGCGGGACCCTACGAGCAGTACTTC
-	-	TRBV10-3	TRBJ2-2	CAISESGHTNTGELFF	TGTGCCATCAGTGAGTCAGGGCACACTAACACCGGGGAGCTGTTTTTT
TRBD1	-	TRBV2	TRBJ1-5	CASSEWGRGGDQPQHF	TGTGCCAGCAGTGAATGGGGCAGGGGGGGCGATCAGCCCCAGCATTTT
TRBD2	-	TRBV4-1	TRBJ2-1	CASSPSSGNSYNEQFF	TGCGCCAGCAGCCCCTCTAGCGGGAACTCCTACAATGAGCAGTTCTTC
-	-	TRBV7-3	TRBJ2-3	CASSQTGLVGGSDTQYF	TGTGCCAGCAGCCAAACGGGACTCGTAGGGGGTTCGGATACGCAGTATTTT
-	-	TRBV28	TRBJ1-2	CASSLGALELSYGYTF	TGTGCCAGCAGTTTGGGGGCGTTAGAGTTGAGCTATGGCTACACCTTC
-	-	TRBV11-2	TRBJ2-7	CASSSSGSEQYF	TGTGCCAGCAGTTCGTCGGGGAGCGAGCAGTACTTC
TRBD2	-	TRBV11-2	TRBJ2-3	CASSPRLAGDTQYF	TGTGCCAGCAGCCCCAGGCTAGCGGGAGATACGCAGTATTTT
-	few	TRBV5-4	TRBJ1-2	CASSFFTGSYGYTF	TGTGCCAGCAGCTTTTTTACAGGATCGTATGGCTACACCTTC
-	-	TRBV28	TRBJ1-2	CASSSGTLRGYTF	TGTGCCAGCAGTTCCGGGACCTTGAGGGGCTACACCTTC
-	-	TRBV28	TRBJ2-3	CASSFQQGNGADTQYF	TGTGCCAGCAGTTTCCAACAGGGTAACGGAGCAGATACGCAGTATTTT
-	once	TRBV4-2	TRBJ1-3	CASSQADQWGSSGNTIYF	TGTGCCAGCAGCCAAGCCGACCAATGGGGTTCCTCTGGAAACACCATATATTTT
TRBD1	-	TRBV14	TRBJ2-3	CASSRPGGPPDTQYF	TGTGCCAGCAGCCGCCCAGGGGGTCCCCCAGATACGCAGTATTTT
-	-	TRBV6-5	TRBJ2-5	CASSGTGSATQYF	TGTGCCAGCAGTGGGACGGGCTCGGCGACCCAGTACTTC
TRBD2	few	TRBV5-3	TRBJ2-7	CARSLPTSGRLNVSSYQSYEQYF	TGTGCCAGAAGCCTCCCGACTAGCGGGAGGTTAAACGTTTCGTCGTACCAAAGCTACGAGCAGTACTTC
-	-	TRBV7-8	TRBJ2-5	CASSLAPVTETQYF	TGTGCCAGCAGCTTAGCGCCCGTTACGGAGACCCAGTACTTC
-	-	TRBV28	TRBJ2-7	CASSPAYEQYF	TGTGCCAGCAGTCCTGCATACGAGCAGTACTTC
TRBD2	-	TRBV4-1	TRBJ2-1	CASSQPTSGRANEQFF	TGCGCCAGCAGCCAGCCGACTAGCGGGAGGGCCAATGAGCAGTTCTTC
TRBD1	-	TRBV28	TRBJ1-2	CASTSSQGGNYGYTF	TGTGCCAGCACTAGTTCCCAGGGGGGTAACTATGGCTACACCTTC
-	few	TRBV5-6	TRBJ2-3	CASSAGRAADTQYF	TGTGCCAGCAGCGCCGGGAGAGCGGCAGATACGCAGTATTTT
-	few	TRBV30	TRBJ1-2	CAWSRDRPYGYTF	TGTGCCTGGAGTAGAGACAGGCCGTATGGCTACACCTTC
-	-	TRBV28	TRBJ2-2	CASSGQLNTGELFF	TGTGCCAGCAGTGGACAGTTAAACACCGGGGAGCTGTTTTTT
-	-	TRBV28	TRBJ2-2	CASRYRNTGELFF	TGTGCCAGCCGATACAGAAACACCGGGGAGCTGTTTTTT
-	-	TRBV9	TRBJ2-3	CASSVVGSTDTQYF	TGTGCCAGCAGCGTAGTAGGAAGCACAGATACGCAGTATTTT
-	-	TRBV7-2	TRBJ1-2	CASSPPGGEGNGYTF	TGTGCCAGCAGCCCCCCGGGGGGCGAAGGTAATGGCTACACCTTC
-	-	TRBV28	TRBJ1-3	CASRRHQGGNTIYF	TGTGCCAGCAGGAGGCATCAGGGAGGAAACACCATATATTTT
-	-	TRBV11-2	TRBJ2-7	CASSFGDLPYEQYF	TGTGCCAGCAGCTTCGGCGACCTTCCGTACGAGCAGTACTTC
-	-	TRBV11-1	TRBJ1-1	CASSLRPGANTEAFF	TGTGCCAGCAGCTTAAGGCCAGGGGCTAACACTGAAGCTTTCTTT
TRBD1	medium-sized	TRBV9	TRBJ2-7	CASSTSGQGYEQYF	TGTGCCAGCAGCACCTCGGGACAGGGCTACGAGCAGTACTTC
-	-	TRBV10-3	TRBJ2-3	CAIRGGVSTDTQYF	TGTGCCATCAGGGGCGGGGTTAGCACAGATACGCAGTATTTT
TRBD1	-	TRBV28	TRBJ1-5	CASRTGGRNQPQHF	TGTGCCAGCAGAACAGGGGGCCGGAATCAGCCCCAGCATTTT
-	-	TRBV7-7	TRBJ2-1	CASSPPGARANEQFF	TGTGCCAGCAGCCCCCCTGGGGCTAGGGCCAATGAGCAGTTCTTC
TRBD2	-	TRBV9	TRBJ2-7	CASSVSLAGPYEQYF	TGTGCCAGCAGCGTAAGTCTAGCGGGACCATACGAGCAGTACTTC
TRBD2	few	TRBV7-2	TRBJ2-3	CASSGGLAGGRRADTQYF	TGTGCCAGCAGCGGGGGACTAGCGGGAGGGCGGAGGGCAGATACGCAGTATTTT
-	-	TRBV18	TRBJ1-1	CASSPFQENTEAFF	TGTGCCAGCTCACCGTTTCAGGAAAACACTGAAGCTTTCTTT
TRBD2	-	TRBV28	TRBJ2-5	CASSLSGRVEETQYF	TGTGCCAGCAGTTTATCGGGGAGGGTAGAAGAGACCCAGTACTTC